There are a few counts of the clone carrying this T cell receptor beta chain. V was clipped by 4 bases and J by 3 bases, with 15 bases between them. The CDR3 runs 15 residues. Germline assignment: CDR1 SGHTA and CDR2 FQGNSA. The sample originates from a study of blood T cells in healthy people across ages. The amount of total RNA extracted per sample was at least 5.5 micrograms. Sample-barcoded 5' priming and a J-beta primer mix drove a second PCR of roughly 7 to 11 cycles. Every cDNA molecule carried a tag from a template-switch adaptor bearing 12 random nucleotides. TCRdb itself ran the 5' RACE reads through MiXCR, one entry per CDR3 protein. The sample carries under 800,000 distinct CDR3 sequences, 40% to 45% recorded once.

This TCR came from a woman aged 55-69 years in good health. Input material: blood. This chain joins TRBV7-2 and TRBJ1-1, with TRBD1 as a possible D gene (5 bases). This chain's CDR3 is CASSSRRGPYTEAFF. DNA of the CDR3: TGTGCCAGCAGCTCCCGGCGGGGCCCCTACACTGAAGCTTTCTTT.